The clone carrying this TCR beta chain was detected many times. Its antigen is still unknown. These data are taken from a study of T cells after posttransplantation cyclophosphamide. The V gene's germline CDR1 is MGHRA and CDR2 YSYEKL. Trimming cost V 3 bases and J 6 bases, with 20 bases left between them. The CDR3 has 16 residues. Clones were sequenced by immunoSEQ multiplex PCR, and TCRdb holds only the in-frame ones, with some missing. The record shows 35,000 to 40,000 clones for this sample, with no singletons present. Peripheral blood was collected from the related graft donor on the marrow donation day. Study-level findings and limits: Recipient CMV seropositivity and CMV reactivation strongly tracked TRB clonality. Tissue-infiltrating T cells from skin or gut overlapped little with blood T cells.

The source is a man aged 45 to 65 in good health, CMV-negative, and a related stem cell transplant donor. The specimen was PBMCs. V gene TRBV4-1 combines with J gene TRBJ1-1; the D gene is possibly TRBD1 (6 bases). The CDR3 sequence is CASSQEVGHLRPEAFF. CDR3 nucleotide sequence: TGCGCCAGCAGCCAGGAGGTGGGACACCTCAGGCCTGAAGCTTTCTTT.